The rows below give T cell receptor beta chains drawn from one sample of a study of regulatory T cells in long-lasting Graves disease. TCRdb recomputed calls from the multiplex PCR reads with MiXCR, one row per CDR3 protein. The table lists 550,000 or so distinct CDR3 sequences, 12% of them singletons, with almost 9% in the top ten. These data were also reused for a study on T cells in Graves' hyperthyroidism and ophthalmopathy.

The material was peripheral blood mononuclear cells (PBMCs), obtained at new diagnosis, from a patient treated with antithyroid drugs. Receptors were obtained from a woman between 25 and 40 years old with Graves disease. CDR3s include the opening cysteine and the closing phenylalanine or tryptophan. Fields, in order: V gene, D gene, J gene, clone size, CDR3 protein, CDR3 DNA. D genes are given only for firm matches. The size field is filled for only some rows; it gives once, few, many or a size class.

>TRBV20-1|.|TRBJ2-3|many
CSARPAWSDTQYF
TGCAGTGCTAGGCCCGCTTGGTCAGATACGCAGTATTTT
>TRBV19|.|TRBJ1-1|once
CASSIQDTMYTEAFF
TGTGCCAGTAGTATACAGGACACGATGTACACTGAAGCTTTCTTT
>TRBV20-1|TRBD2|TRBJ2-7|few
CSAEDETSGSSYEQYF
TGCAGTGCCGAAGACGAAACTAGCGGGAGTTCCTACGAGCAGTACTTC
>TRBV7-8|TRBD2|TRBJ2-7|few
CASSPRTSGDYEQYF
TGTGCCAGCAGCCCCCGGACTAGCGGAGACTACGAGCAGTACTTC
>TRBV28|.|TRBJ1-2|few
CASSLVTNYGYTF
TGTGCCAGCAGTTTAGTCACAAACTATGGCTACACCTTC
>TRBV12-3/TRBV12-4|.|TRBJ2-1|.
CASSFEGEQFF
TGTGCCAGCAGTTTTGAAGGGGAGCAGTTCTTC
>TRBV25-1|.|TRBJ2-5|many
CASIPALETQYF
TGTGCCAGCATTCCCGCTTTGGAGACCCAGTACTTC
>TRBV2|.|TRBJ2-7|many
CASSEDSRVDEQYF
TGTGCCAGCAGTGAAGATTCCAGGGTGGACGAGCAGTACTTC
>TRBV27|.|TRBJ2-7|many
CASSFRAGYEQYF
TGTGCCAGCAGTTTCCGGGCGGGCTACGAGCAGTACTTC
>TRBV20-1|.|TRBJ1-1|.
CSARDNPGHNTEAFF
TGCAGTGCTAGAGATAATCCGGGCCACAACACTGAAGCTTTCTTT
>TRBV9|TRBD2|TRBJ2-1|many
CASSSQRGSSYNEQFF
TGTGCCAGCAGCTCCCAGCGGGGGAGCTCCTACAATGAGCAGTTCTTC
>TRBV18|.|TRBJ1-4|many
CASSPPWPADEKLFF
TGTGCCAGCTCACCACCGTGGCCAGCCGATGAAAAACTGTTTTTT
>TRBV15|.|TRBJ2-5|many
CATSRVKETQYF
TGTGCCACCAGCAGAGTGAAAGAGACCCAGTACTTC
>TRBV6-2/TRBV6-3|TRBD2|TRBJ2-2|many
CASRGTSGRAGELFF
TGTGCCAGCAGAGGGACTAGCGGGAGGGCCGGGGAGCTGTTTTTT
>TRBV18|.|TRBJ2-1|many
CASSPPGDNEQFF
TGTGCCAGCTCACCACCTGGGGACAATGAGCAGTTCTTC
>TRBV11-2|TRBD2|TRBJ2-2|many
CASSLTSGLSEGTGELFF
TGTGCCAGCAGCTTAACTAGCGGGCTTTCCGAGGGGACCGGGGAGCTGTTTTTT
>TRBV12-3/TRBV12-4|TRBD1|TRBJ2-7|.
CASSFSGGSPGEQYF
TGTGCCAGCAGTTTCTCAGGGGGCTCCCCAGGCGAGCAGTACTTC
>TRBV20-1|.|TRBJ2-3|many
CSARKGGGTAQPTDTQYF
TGCAGTGCTAGAAAAGGAGGAGGGACAGCGCAACCCACAGATACGCAGTATTTT
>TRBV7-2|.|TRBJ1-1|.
CASRLVAVTNTEAFF
TGTGCCAGCAGGTTAGTTGCAGTAACAAATACTGAAGCTTTCTTT
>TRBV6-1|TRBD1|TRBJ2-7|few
CASRITGTGSYEQYF
TGTGCCAGCAGAATTACCGGGACAGGCTCCTACGAGCAGTACTTC
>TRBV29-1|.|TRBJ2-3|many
CSVSRDSTDTQYF
TGCAGCGTTTCGCGGGATAGCACAGATACGCAGTATTTT
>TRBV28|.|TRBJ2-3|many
CASSPTRGSSTDTQYF
TGTGCCAGCAGTCCCACCCGCGGGTCTAGCACAGATACGCAGTATTTT
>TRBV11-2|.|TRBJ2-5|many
CASSLGMGRTRRETQYF
TGTGCCAGCAGCTTAGGAATGGGACGGACAAGACGCGAGACCCAGTACTTC
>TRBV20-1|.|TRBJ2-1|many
CSAYDPFEQFF
TGCAGTGCCTACGACCCTTTTGAGCAGTTCTTC
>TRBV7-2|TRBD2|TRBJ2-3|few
CASSLTLAGTSTDTQYF
TGTGCCAGCAGCTTAACACTAGCGGGAACTAGCACAGATACGCAGTATTTT
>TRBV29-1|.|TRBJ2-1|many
CSAQPGSHLDEQFF
TGCAGCGCCCAACCGGGCAGTCACTTAGATGAGCAGTTCTTC
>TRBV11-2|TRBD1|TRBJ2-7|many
CASSQGTVYEQYF
TGTGCCAGCAGTCAGGGGACAGTCTACGAGCAGTACTTC
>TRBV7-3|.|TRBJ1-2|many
CASSLTGGARGGYTF
TGTGCCAGCAGCTTAACGGGAGGGGCTAGAGGAGGCTACACCTTC
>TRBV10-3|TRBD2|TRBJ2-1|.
CAIRGLAGLNEQFF
TGTGCCATCAGGGGACTAGCGGGGCTCAATGAGCAGTTCTTC
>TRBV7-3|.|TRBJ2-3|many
CASSDGMRATQYF
TGTGCCAGCAGTGACGGTATGAGGGCTACGCAGTATTTT
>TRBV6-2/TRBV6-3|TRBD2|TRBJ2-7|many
CASTHSGRNGYEQYF
TGTGCCAGCACCCATAGCGGGAGGAATGGCTACGAGCAGTACTTC
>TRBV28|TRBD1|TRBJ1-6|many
CAAGQGVSPLHF
TGTGCCGCCGGACAGGGGGTTTCACCCCTCCACTTT
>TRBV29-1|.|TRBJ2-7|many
CSVDSNGGYEQYF
TGCAGCGTTGATTCGAACGGCGGCTACGAGCAGTACTTC
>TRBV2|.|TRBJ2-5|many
CASEVETQYF
TGTGCCAGCGAGGTGGAGACCCAGTACTTC
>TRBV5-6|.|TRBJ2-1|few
CASNQLGASSEFF
TGTGCCAGCAACCAGCTTGGGGCCTCCTCCGAGTTCTTC
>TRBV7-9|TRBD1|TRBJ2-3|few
CASSLGRQGSTDTQYF
TGTGCCAGCAGCTTAGGCAGACAGGGGAGCACAGATACGCAGTATTTT
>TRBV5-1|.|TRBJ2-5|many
CASSLEGYGFETQYF
TGCGCCAGCAGCTTGGAGGGGTACGGGTTCGAGACCCAGTACTTC
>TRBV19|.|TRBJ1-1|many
CASSGTGGEVSEAFF
TGTGCCAGTAGTGGTACGGGGGGCGAGGTTTCTGAAGCTTTCTTT
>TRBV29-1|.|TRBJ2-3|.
CSVVGSAAQGYTDTQYF
TGCAGCGTTGTAGGCTCGGCGGCGCAAGGCTACACAGATACGCAGTATTTT
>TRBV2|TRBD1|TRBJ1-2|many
CASKTGQGNYGYTF
TGTGCCAGCAAGACGGGACAGGGAAACTATGGCTACACCTTC
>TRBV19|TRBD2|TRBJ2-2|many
CASSPLGGGDNTGELFF
TGTGCCAGTAGTCCCCTTGGCGGGGGGGATAACACCGGGGAGCTGTTTTTT
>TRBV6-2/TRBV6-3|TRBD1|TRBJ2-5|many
CASTSHRGRETQYF
TGTGCCAGCACTTCCCACAGGGGGCGAGAGACCCAGTACTTC
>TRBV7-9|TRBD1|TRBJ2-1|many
CASNIPGQGLDEQFF
TGTGCCAGCAACATCCCGGGACAGGGCCTCGATGAGCAGTTCTTC
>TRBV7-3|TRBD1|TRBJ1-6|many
CASSLLGQGGSPLHF
TGTGCCAGCAGCTTACTAGGACAGGGCGGTTCACCCCTCCACTTT
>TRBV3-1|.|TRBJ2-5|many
CASSQVTAWTQYF
TGTGCCAGCAGCCAAGTAACGGCCTGGACCCAGTACTTC
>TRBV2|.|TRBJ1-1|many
CASSDEGTTEAFF
TGTGCCAGCAGTGATGAAGGGACCACTGAAGCTTTCTTT
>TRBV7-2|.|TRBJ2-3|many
CASSSLIPTDTQYF
TGTGCCAGCAGCTCACTAATCCCCACAGATACGCAGTATTTT
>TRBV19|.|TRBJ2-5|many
CASSPLRGKGETQYF
TGTGCCAGTAGTCCCCTCCGGGGAAAAGGAGAGACCCAGTACTTC
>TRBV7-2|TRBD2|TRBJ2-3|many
CASSFRLAGSTDTQYF
TGTGCCAGCAGCTTCCGACTAGCGGGAAGCACAGATACGCAGTATTTT
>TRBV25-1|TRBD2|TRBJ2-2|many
CASSEWGLAGSTGELFF
TGTGCCAGCAGTGAATGGGGACTAGCGGGTTCCACCGGGGAGCTGTTTTTT
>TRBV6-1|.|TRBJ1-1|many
CASSLDIHTEAFF
TGTGCCAGCAGTCTAGACATTCACACTGAAGCTTTCTTT
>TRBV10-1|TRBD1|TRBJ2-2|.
CASSEGQVTGELFF
TGCGCCAGCAGTGAGGGACAGGTCACCGGGGAGCTGTTTTTT
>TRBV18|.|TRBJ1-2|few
CASSQGPTGPYGYTF
TGTGCCAGCTCCCAAGGCCCGACAGGACCCTATGGCTACACCTTC
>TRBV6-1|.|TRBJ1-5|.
CASRNTGQPQHF
TGTGCCAGCAGAAACACAGGACAGCCCCAGCATTTT
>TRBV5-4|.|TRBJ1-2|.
CASSSGGMMYGYTF
TGTGCCAGCAGCTCGGGGGGAATGATGTACGGCTACACCTTC
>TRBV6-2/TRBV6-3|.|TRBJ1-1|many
CASSYYAANTEAFF
TGTGCCAGCAGTTACTACGCAGCGAACACTGAAGCTTTCTTT
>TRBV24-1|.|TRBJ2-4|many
CATSDFGRKNIQYF
TGTGCCACCAGTGATTTCGGTAGGAAGAACATTCAGTACTTC